The 11 T cell receptor beta chains in this list originate from one sample, sequenced in a study of T cell changes during pregnancy in multiple sclerosis. Profiled with immunoSEQ multiplex PCR; TCRdb holds only in-frame clones, not every one. The sample lists about 40,000 clones, 92% occurring once. Material: CD8+ T cells from peripheral blood mononuclear cells, obtained in the first trimester of pregnancy. Receptors were obtained from a female donor with multiple sclerosis, enrolled in a pregnancy study.

V and J are TRBV28 and TRBJ2-2; TRBD2 agrees at 9 bases. Germline loops: CDR1 MDHEN, CDR2 SYDVKM. V shed 2 bases and J 5 bases; nucleotides not matched to a gene: 18. The CDR3 contains 20 residues. The CDR3 is CASSLAGLLAGGPETGELFF. CDR3 coding DNA: TGTGCCAGCAGTTTAGCCGGCCTCTTGGCGGGGGGGCCGGAGACCGGGGAGCTGTTTTTT.

The rearrangement uses TRBV7-9 and TRBJ2-5, with D possibly TRBD1 on 5 matching bases. Germline CDR1 and CDR2: SEHNR and FQNEAQ (reference sequence). The CDR3 has 15 residues. Trimming took off 5 bases at V and 2 bases at J, with 15 bases between the two ends. The CDR3 reads CASSTKGLGQETQYF. The CDR3 DNA reads as TGTGCCAGCAGCACTAAGGGGCTGGGGCAAGAGACCCAGTACTTC.

In regard to this clone: Other DNA sequences of this sample code for an identical CDR3. The chain carries TRBV20-1 and TRBJ2-1; D is uncertain. This CDR3 contains 10 residues. V lost 6 bases and J lost 7, with 7 bases in between. Germline V lookup: CDR1 DFQATT, CDR2 SNEGSKA (reference sequence). The CDR3 loop is CSAPLNEQFF. DNA of the CDR3: TGCAGTGCCCCATTGAATGAGCAGTTCTTC.

This chain connects TRBV27 to TRBJ2-7; 11 positions match TRBD1. V dropped 3 bases and J dropped 6; count of bases not matched to a gene: 4. The germline CDR1 and CDR2 sequences are MNHEY and SMNVEV (reference sequence). The CDR3 covers 14 residues. CDR3 sequence: CASSFGTGGFEQYF. CDR3 bases: TGTGCCAGCAGTTTTGGGACAGGGGGTTTCGAGCAGTACTTC.

This rearrangement joins TRBV10-3 to TRBJ2-1; no clear D. Germline V gene data show CDR1 as ENHRY and CDR2 as SYGVKD. CDR3 length equals 12 residues. Trimming pared 3 bases from V and 9 bases from J, leaving 9 bases between. CDR3: CAISDLFSEQFF. Written as DNA, the CDR3 is TGTGCCATCAGTGACCTATTTAGTGAGCAGTTCTTC.

The chain is built from TRBV5-5 and TRBJ2-3; weak D call: TRBD2 (6 bases). The CDR3 totals 16 residues. Between the trimmed V and J ends, which lost 0 bases and 2 bases, there was a span of 13 bases. CDR1 is SGHKS, CDR2 YYEKEE, per germline (reference sequence). DNA of the CDR3: TGTGCCAGCAGCTTGGGGGGTAGCGGCTACACAGATACGCAGTATTTT. This codes for CASSLGGSGYTDTQYF.

The chain uses TRBV18 and TRBJ1-2, with 7 bases identical to TRBD1. The CDR3 extends over 13 amino acids. V dropped 3 bases and J dropped 3; count of bases not matched to a gene: 1. CDR1 is KGHSH and CDR2 is LQKENI in the germline V gene. CDR3 sequence reads: CASSPGTDYGYTF. The CDR3 region has the DNA TGTGCCAGCTCACCCGGGACAGACTATGGCTACACCTTC.

This sequence joins TRBV19 and TRBJ2-2; possible D gene TRBD1, 6 bases. V was cut by 0 bases and J by 5 bases, with 13 bases left in between. CDR1 is LNHDA and CDR2 is SQIVND in the germline V gene (reference sequence). This CDR3 spans 16 amino acids. The CDR3 spells CASSIDSPDRTGELFF. CDR3 bases: TGTGCCAGTAGTATAGATTCCCCCGACAGGACCGGGGAGCTGTTTTTT.

The rearrangement links TRBV11-1 to TRBJ2-3; weak D call: TRBD2 (6 bases). Trimming stripped 5 bases from V and 0 bases from J, with 15 bases between. The CDR3 is made up of 16 amino acids. The germline V gene encodes CDR1 SGHAT and CDR2 FQDESV (reference sequence). As DNA, the CDR3 is TGTGCCAGCAGCCCTGATGTGGGGGGTAGCACAGATACGCAGTATTTT. It codes for CASSPDVGGSTDTQYF.

The V gene is TRBV6-5, the J gene TRBJ2-5; 7 positions agree with TRBD1. From germline, CDR1 is MNHEY and CDR2 SVGAGI. The CDR3 consists of 11 residues. The V and J ends lost 10 bases and 6 bases, in that order; junction bases with no gene match: 5. CDR3 bases: TGTGCCACCTACAGGGGTCAGACCCAGTACTTC. Protein: CATYRGQTQYF.

The gene calls are TRBV11-2 and TRBJ2-3; 9 bases are shared with TRBD2. This CDR3 is built from 16 residues. In germline, CDR1 is SGHAT, CDR2 FQNNGV. Unmatched junction bases numbered 10, after V lost 3 bases and J lost 6 bases. The CDR3 coding sequence is TGTGCCAGCAGCTTTGTGACTAGCGGCGGACACGATACGCAGTATTTT. This codes for CASSFVTSGGHDTQYF.